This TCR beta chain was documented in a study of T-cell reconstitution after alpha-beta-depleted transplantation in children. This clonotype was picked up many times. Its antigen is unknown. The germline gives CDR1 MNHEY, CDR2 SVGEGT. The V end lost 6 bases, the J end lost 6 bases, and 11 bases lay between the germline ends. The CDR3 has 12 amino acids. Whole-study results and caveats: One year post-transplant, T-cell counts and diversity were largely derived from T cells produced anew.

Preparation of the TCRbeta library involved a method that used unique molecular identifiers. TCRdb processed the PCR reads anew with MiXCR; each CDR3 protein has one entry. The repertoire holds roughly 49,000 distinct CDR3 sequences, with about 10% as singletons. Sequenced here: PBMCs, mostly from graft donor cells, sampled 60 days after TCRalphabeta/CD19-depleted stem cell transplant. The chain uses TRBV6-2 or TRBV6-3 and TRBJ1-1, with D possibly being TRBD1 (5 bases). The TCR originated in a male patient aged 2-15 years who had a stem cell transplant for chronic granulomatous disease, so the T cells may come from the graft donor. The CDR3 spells CASSHAGSEAFF. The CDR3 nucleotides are TGTGCCAGCAGCCACGCAGGGTCTGAAGCTTTCTTT.